Listed here are 28 T cell receptor beta chains from one sample, sequenced in a study of OX40 agonist ivuxolimab in advanced cancers. Repertoires were generated with immunoSEQ multiplex PCR, while TCRdb's copy carries only in-frame clones and drops some. This sample has roughly 68,000 clones, with roughly 89% found just once. The sequenced sample was CD4+ or CD8+ T cells sorted from blood, obtained in a trial of the OX40 agonist ivuxolimab. Receptors were obtained from an adult with an advanced solid tumor such as melanoma, head and neck, liver or kidney cancer.

The chain couples TRBV5-8 to TRBJ1-2; D might be TRBD1 (5 bases). The germline V gene encodes CDR1 SGHTS and CDR2 YDEGEE. The CDR3 contains 16 residues. V was cut by 0 bases and J by 5 bases, with 17 bases left in between. The CDR3 reads CASSLEGARGAYGYTF. As DNA, the CDR3 is TGTGCCAGCAGCTTGGAAGGGGCAAGGGGCGCTTATGGCTACACCTTC. Supplemented by reference TRBV5-8 and TRBJ1-2, the full variable domain reads EAGVTQSPTHLIKTRGQQATLRCSPISGHTSVYWYQQALGLGLQFLLWYDEGEERNRGNFPPRFSGRQFPNYSSELNVNALELEDSALYLCASSLEGARGAYGYTFGSGTRLTVV.

The CDR3 sequence is CASSTRGAAGELFF. The CDR3 DNA reads as TGTGCCAGCAGCACCCGCGGGGCCGCCGGGGAGCTGTTTTTT. The chain carries TRBV7-3 and TRBJ2-2, with a possible D match to TRBD2 (6 bases). Looked up from germline, CDR1 is SGHTA and CDR2 is FQGTGA. V was clipped by 5 bases and J by 6 bases, with 13 bases between them. There are 14 residues in the CDR3.

The rearrangement links TRBV6-1 to TRBJ2-6; 11 bases fit TRBD1. CDR1 and CDR2 (germline): MNHNS, SASEGT. The V and J ends lost 5 bases and 4 bases, in that order; junction bases with no gene match: 7. This CDR3 contains 17 residues. The CDR3 spells CASSQGQGAGGANVLTF. CDR3 in DNA: TGTGCCAGCAGTCAAGGACAGGGGGCGGGAGGGGCCAACGTCCTGACTTTC.

This clone was seen a few times. The chain has TRBV7-3 and TRBJ1-1, with D perhaps matching TRBD1 (5 bases). The CDR3 is 14 amino acids. The germline V gene has CDR1 SGHTA and CDR2 FQGTGA. Trimming removed 5 bases from V and 1 base from J, with 11 bases in between. The CDR3 loop reads CASSPGAGNTEAFF. The CDR3 DNA reads TGTGCCAGCAGCCCCGGGGCAGGGAACACTGAAGCTTTCTTT.

The chain uses TRBV6-6 and TRBJ1-1; TRBD1 aligns across 8 bases. V lost 5 bases and J lost 10; bases outside the gene matches: 12. Germline V gene lookup returns CDR1 MNHNY and CDR2 SVGAGI (reference sequence). The CDR3 sequence is 14 residues long. The CDR3 coding sequence is TGTGCCAGCAGTCCCCCGCCCGACAGGGGTTCAGCTTTCTTT. Amino acid sequence: CASSPPPDRGSAFF.

The DNA for the CDR3 is TGTGCCAGCAGCCAAGGTGGCGATAAAGAGACCCAGTACTTC. Encoded protein: CASSQGGDKETQYF. The chain is built from TRBV4-2 and TRBJ2-5; the D is unclear. This CDR3 contains 14 residues. The germline gives CDR1 LGHNA, CDR2 YNFKEQ. Trimming took 1 base from V and 3 from J, leaving 9 bases between them.

The J gene is TRBJ2-6, the V gene TRBV21-1. TRBV21-1 counts as a pseudogene. The CDR3 is 14 amino acids. CDR3 region: CASRPRPGANVLTF. In DNA, the CDR3 is TGTGCCAGCAGGCCCCGTCCTGGGGCCAACGTCCTGACTTTC.

This rearrangement joins TRBV7-3 to TRBJ2-3; D unresolved. Germline V gene lookup returns CDR1 SGHTA and CDR2 FQGTGA. The V and J ends lost 5 bases and 4 bases respectively, with 13 bases between them. This CDR3 comprises 14 residues. The CDR3 nucleotides read TGTGCCAGCAGCCCCACGTCCGATTCAGATACGCAGTATTTT. Encoded protein: CASSPTSDSDTQYF.

The V call is TRBV7-8, the J call TRBJ1-6, with D uncertain. The V and J ends lost 1 base and 0 bases respectively, with 13 bases between them. CDR3 length: 18 residues. CDR1 SGHVS and CDR2 FQNEAQ come from the germline V gene. The CDR3 protein is CASSLDFLGSSYNSPLHF. CDR3 sequence (DNA): TGTGCCAGCAGCTTAGATTTCTTGGGCAGCTCCTATAATTCACCCCTCCACTTT.

Notes on this clone: Distinct nucleotide sequences in the sample also encode this CDR3. CDR3 nucleotides: TGCAGTGCGTTCGCTGGAAACACCATATATTTT. This codes for CSAFAGNTIYF. This chain uses TRBV20-1 with TRBJ1-3; no definite D call. The CDR3 contains 11 residues. The V end was cut by 6 bases, the J end by 2 bases, with 5 bases between. Germline CDR1 reads DFQATT; CDR2 reads SNEGSKA (reference sequence).

This clone was observed at least ten times. The CDR3 DNA follows: TGTGCCAGTAGTATAAGCGGATTTTACGAGCAGTACTTC. It specifies CASSISGFYEQYF. The rearrangement uses TRBV19 and TRBJ2-7, with D possibly being TRBD2 (5 bases). The V end was cut by 2 bases, the J end by 4 bases, with 9 bases between. From germline, CDR1 is LNHDA and CDR2 SQIVND (reference sequence). The CDR3 sequence is 13 residues long.

This sequence joins TRBV11-1 and TRBJ1-1, with D perhaps matching TRBD1 (6 bases). Germline V gene data show CDR1 as SGHAT and CDR2 as FQDESV (reference sequence). The CDR3 spans 16 residues. Deletions cut 2 bases from V and 4 bases from J, with 17 bases between. CDR3 sequence: CASSLTHRQVGTEAFF. As DNA, the CDR3 is TGTGCCAGCAGCTTAACCCACCGACAGGTTGGCACTGAAGCTTTCTTT. The variable domain in full, completed from reference TRBV11-1 and TRBJ1-1, reads EAEVAQSPRYKITEKSQAVAFWCDPISGHATLYWYRQILGQGPELLVQFQDESVVDDSQLPKDRFSAERLKGVDSTLKIQPAELGDSAMYLCASSLTHRQVGTEAFFGQGTRLTVV.

The chain joins TRBV5-6 to TRBJ1-4, with no clear D. The CDR3 covers 16 residues. The germline V gene encodes CDR1 SGHDT and CDR2 YYEEEE. V lost 4 bases, J lost 0 bases, and 13 bases lay in between. The CDR3 DNA reads as TGTGCCAGCAGCGTAGGGCCTATCTCAACTAATGAAAAACTGTTTTTT. Translation gives CASSVGPISTNEKLFF.

This chain connects TRBV5-1 to TRBJ1-4; D might be TRBD1 (5 bases). Germline V gene data show CDR1 as SGHRS and CDR2 as YFSETQ. The CDR3 is 17 residues long. The V gene lost 0 bases and the J gene lost 8 bases, with 20 bases spanning the gap. The CDR3 sequence: CASSLDDRRRGSEKLFF. The DNA of the CDR3 is TGCGCCAGCAGCTTGGACGATAGGCGTAGGGGAAGCGAAAAACTGTTTTTT. The variable domain in full, completed from reference TRBV5-1 and TRBJ1-4, reads KAGVTQTPRYLIKTRGQQVTLSCSPISGHRSVSWYQQTPGQGLQFLFEYFSETQRNKGNFPGRFSGRQFSNSRSEMNVSTLELGDSALYLCASSLDDRRRGSEKLFFGSGTQLSVL.

The chain employs TRBV7-2 and TRBJ1-2, with D perhaps matching TRBD1 (6 bases). Trimming took 2 bases from V and 6 from J, leaving 13 bases between them. CDR3 size: 14 residues. Germline V gene lookup returns CDR1 SGHTA and CDR2 FQGNSA. The CDR3: CASSLRDTEDGYTF. The CDR3 region has the DNA TGTGCCAGCAGCTTAAGGGACACCGAAGATGGCTACACCTTC.

The chain has TRBV27 and TRBJ1-2; D is unresolved. Trimming pared 3 bases from V and 2 bases from J, leaving 10 bases between. Germline V gene data show CDR1 as MNHEY and CDR2 as SMNVEV (reference sequence). The CDR3 loop spans 14 amino acids. The DNA for the CDR3 is TGTGCCAGCAGTTTTATAGCCACCAACTATGGCTACACCTTC. Its translation is CASSFIATNYGYTF.

The rearrangement joins TRBV27 to TRBJ1-3, with D uncertain. This CDR3 spans 14 amino acids. Germline V lookup: CDR1 MNHEY, CDR2 SMNVEV (reference sequence). V lost 2 bases and J lost 1, with 6 bases in between. The CDR3 region is CASSLGRSGNTIYF. In nucleotides, the CDR3 is TGTGCCAGCAGTTTAGGCCGGTCTGGAAACACCATATATTTT.

The genes are TRBV6-1 and TRBJ1-4; D possibly corresponds to TRBD1 (5 bases). Trimming shortened V by 8 bases and J by 6 bases, and 10 bases separated the two germline ends. The CDR3 length is 12 residues. Germline V gene sequence: CDR1 MNHNS, CDR2 SASEGT. In DNA form, the CDR3 reads TGTGCCAGCCTCGGGGCGGATGAAAAACTGTTTTTT. Translated, it gives CASLGADEKLFF.

The sample holds one count of this clone. This rearrangement joins TRBV19 to TRBJ1-5; D is unresolved. Trimming took 10 bases from V and 5 from J, leaving 33 bases between them. Per germline, CDR1 LNHDA and CDR2 SQIVND (reference sequence). The length of the CDR3 is 19 residues. CDR3 nucleotides: TGTGCCACAACTAGGAACTTGGCAGATCATCCCTCTGAACATCAGCCCCAGCATTTT. This codes for CATTRNLADHPSEHQPQHF.

The V and J genes are TRBV28 and TRBJ2-7; perhaps TRBD2 as D (6 bases). Trimming shortened V by 6 bases and J by 6 bases, and 15 bases separated the two germline ends. The CDR3 contains 13 residues. The germline V gene encodes CDR1 MDHEN and CDR2 SYDVKM. The DNA of the CDR3 is TGTGCCAGCAGGGGACTCCAAACCAGCGAGCAGTACTTC. This sequence encodes CASRGLQTSEQYF.

The chain combines TRBV6-5 with TRBJ2-7; TRBD1 matches at 9 bases. CDR3 length: 13 residues. The V and J ends lost 6 bases and 3 bases, in that order; junction bases with no gene match: 3. Per germline, CDR1 MNHEY and CDR2 SVGAGI. The CDR3 loop is CASRNRGLYEQYF. CDR3 DNA sequence: TGTGCCAGCAGAAACAGGGGGCTCTACGAGCAGTACTTC.

This chain connects TRBV5-6 to TRBJ2-5, with D tentatively TRBD2 (6 bases). V shed 4 bases and J shed 5 bases, with 12 bases lying between them. The CDR3 has 13 residues. Germline assignment: CDR1 SGHDT and CDR2 YYEEEE. The CDR3 nucleotides are TGTGCCAGCAGCCTCGCGGGATATGAGACCCAGTACTTC. As protein: CASSLAGYETQYF.

The chain couples TRBV2 to TRBJ1-1; D remains unclear. V lost 6 bases to trimming and J lost 5 bases, with 13 bases between them. The length of the CDR3 is 13 residues. Germline assignment: CDR1 SNHLY and CDR2 FYNNEI. CDR3 bases: TGTGCCAGCAGGCGGGTTTCGGGGACTGAAGCTTTCTTT. Its translation: CASRRVSGTEAFF.

This chain joins TRBV10-3 and TRBJ1-2; possibly TRBD1 for D (6 bases). Germline lookup yields CDR1 ENHRY and CDR2 SYGVKD. The CDR3 sequence is 13 residues long. The V end was cut by 7 bases, the J end by 6 bases, with 15 bases between. The chain's CDR3 is CAINRVTGNGYTF. In DNA form, the CDR3 reads TGTGCCATCAACAGGGTTACGGGCAATGGCTACACCTTC.

The rearrangement uses TRBV19 and TRBJ1-6; D gene uncertain. The CDR3 covers 17 residues. Germline V gene data show CDR1 as LNHDA and CDR2 as SQIVND (reference sequence). V dropped 5 bases and J dropped 7 bases, with 21 bases sitting between them. The CDR3 nucleotides are TGTGCCAGTAGTCCAAACGAGCCCGCGACTGTGAATTCACCCCTCCACTTT. Its translation is CASSPNEPATVNSPLHF. Using reference TRBV19 and TRBJ1-6 for the parts outside the CDR3, the full variable domain is DGGITQSPKYLFRKEGQNVTLSCEQNLNHDAMYWYRQDPGQGLRLIYYSQIVNDFQKGDIAEGYSVSREKKESFPLTVTSAQKNPTAFYLCASSPNEPATVNSPLHFGNGTRLTVT.

The chain recombines TRBV7-2 with TRBJ2-5, with D perhaps TRBD1 (6 bases). Per the germline V gene, CDR1 is SGHTA and CDR2 is FQGNSA. V lost 2 bases and J 5 bases, leaving 15 bases between the germline ends. The CDR3 extends over 15 amino acids. The CDR3 DNA sequence: TGTGCCAGCAGCTTATCTGGGGGCCCAGGCGAGACCCAGTACTTC. This sequence encodes CASSLSGGPGETQYF.

CDR3 sequence reads: CASLTLTTGANVLTF. DNA of the CDR3: TGTGCCAGCTTAACTCTTACCACTGGGGCCAACGTCCTGACTTTC. The chain has TRBV2 and TRBJ2-6; no clear D. The V end was cut by 8 bases, the J end by 2 bases, with 13 bases between. Germline assignment: CDR1 SNHLY and CDR2 FYNNEI. The CDR3 is 15 amino acids.

The V and J genes are TRBV7-2 and TRBJ2-7, with D possibly matching TRBD2 (5 bases). Between the trimmed V and J ends, which lost 0 bases and 0 bases, there was a span of 9 bases. The CDR3 sequence is 15 residues long. The germline V gene encodes CDR1 SGHTA and CDR2 FQGNSA. CDR3 loop: CASSLAGVRSYEQYF. The CDR3, as DNA: TGTGCCAGCAGCTTAGCGGGAGTTCGCTCCTACGAGCAGTACTTC.